This is a list of T cell receptor beta chains from one sample in a study of shared clonotypes between healthy human individuals. Clones were sequenced by immunoSEQ multiplex PCR, and TCRdb holds only the in-frame ones, with some missing. The table has approximately 2.1 million clones, more than 85% seen once. Sequenced: naive CD4+ T cells from PBMCs. These receptors were obtained from a young man in good health. Some clones in this sample may be carry-over from other donors' samples. CDR3s include the opening cysteine and the closing phenylalanine or tryptophan. The order of the fields is CDR3 length, D gene, J gene, V gene, clone size, CDR3 protein, CDR3 DNA. The D gene is left open where the match is weak. The size field is filled for only some rows; it gives once, few, many or a size class.

length: 16; D: -; J: TRBJ1-2; V: TRBV7-3; size: -; CDR3: CASSKKQVVGADGYTF; DNA: TGTGCCAGCAGCAAAAAACAGGTGGTGGGGGCAGATGGCTACACCTTC
length: 14; D: -; J: TRBJ1-2; V: TRBV7-2; size: -; CDR3: CASSLNTRVAGYTF; DNA: TGTGCCAGCAGCTTAAATACCCGGGTAGCTGGCTACACCTTC
length: 14; D: -; J: TRBJ2-7; V: TRBV7-6; size: -; CDR3: CASSFGGDPHEQYF; DNA: TGTGCCAGCAGCTTTGGGGGAGACCCGCACGAGCAGTACTTC
length: 14; D: -; J: TRBJ2-1; V: TRBV7-3; size: -; CDR3: CASSLAGKADEQFF; DNA: TGTGCCAGCAGCTTAGCCGGGAAGGCGGATGAGCAGTTCTTC
length: 18; D: TRBD2; J: TRBJ2-5; V: TRBV4-1; size: -; CDR3: CASSRGLAGGVIRETQYF; DNA: TGCGCCAGCAGCCGCGGACTAGCGGGAGGGGTGATCAGAGAGACCCAGTACTTC
length: 15; D: TRBD1; J: TRBJ2-7; V: TRBV2; size: -; CDR3: CASRPEDREIREQYF; DNA: TGTGCCAGCAGACCCGAGGACAGGGAGATCCGCGAGCAGTACTTC
length: 15; D: -; J: TRBJ2-2; V: TRBV5-6; size: -; CDR3: CASSLVQGNTGELFF; DNA: TGTGCCAGCAGCTTGGTACAGGGGAACACCGGGGAGCTGTTTTTT
length: 12; D: -; J: TRBJ2-5; V: TRBV18; size: once; CDR3: CASSSLGETQYF; DNA: TGTGCCAGCTCATCTCTCGGGGAGACCCAGTACTTC
length: 17; D: -; J: TRBJ2-1; V: TRBV5-5; size: -; CDR3: CASSTSQSLGSYNEQFF; DNA: TGTGCCAGCAGCACGAGTCAGTCCCTGGGCTCCTACAATGAGCAGTTCTTC
length: 18; D: TRBD1; J: TRBJ2-2; V: TRBV7-2; size: -; CDR3: CASSLATGGAFGSGELFF; DNA: TGTGCCAGCAGCTTAGCCACAGGGGGCGCTTTTGGTTCCGGGGAGCTGTTTTTT
length: 16; D: TRBD2; J: TRBJ2-1; V: TRBV4-1; size: -; CDR3: CASSQPTSGRSNEQFF; DNA: TGCGCCAGCAGCCAACCGACTAGCGGGAGGTCCAATGAGCAGTTCTTC